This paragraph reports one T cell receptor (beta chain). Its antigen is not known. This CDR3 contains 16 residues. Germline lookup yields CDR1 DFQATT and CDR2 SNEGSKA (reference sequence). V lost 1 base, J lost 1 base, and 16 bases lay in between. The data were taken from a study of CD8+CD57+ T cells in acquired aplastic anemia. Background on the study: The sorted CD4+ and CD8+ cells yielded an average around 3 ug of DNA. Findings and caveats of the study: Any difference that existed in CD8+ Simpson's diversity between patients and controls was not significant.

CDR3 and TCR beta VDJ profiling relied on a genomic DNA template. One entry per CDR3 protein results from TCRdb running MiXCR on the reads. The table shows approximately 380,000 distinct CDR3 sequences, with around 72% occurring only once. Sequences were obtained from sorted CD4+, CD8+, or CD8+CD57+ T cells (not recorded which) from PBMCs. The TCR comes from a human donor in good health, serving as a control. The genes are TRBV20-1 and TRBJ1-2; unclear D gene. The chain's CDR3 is CSARARRGALNYGYTF. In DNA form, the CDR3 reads TGCAGTGCTAGAGCACGGAGAGGAGCCCTTAACTATGGCTACACCTTC.